The present T cell receptor (beta chain) was sequenced within a study of OX40 agonist ivuxolimab in advanced cancers. Study-level information: Patients received ivuxolimab, an intravenous treatment, every 2 weeks at 0.01 to 10 mg/kg. Overall study results and limits: In a subset of nonresponders, normalized T-cell clonal expansion was also low.

The V gene's germline CDR1 is LNHDA and CDR2 SQIVND (reference sequence). Trimming took 10 bases from V and 10 from J; bases not matched to a gene: 12. The length of the CDR3 is 13 residues. Libraries were prepared by immunoSEQ multiplex PCR; TCRdb keeps only in-frame clonotypes and omits some of them. The table has around 40,000 clones, approximately 80% seen once. Autoimmune disease history or systemic immunosuppression meant exclusion. As concerns this clone: What it binds is unknown.

This clonotype was obtained from an adult with an advanced solid tumor such as melanoma, head and neck, liver or kidney cancer. Sequencing was performed on CD4+ or CD8+ T cells sorted from blood, taken in a trial of the OX40 agonist ivuxolimab. The chain employs TRBV19 and TRBJ2-1; 8 bases map to TRBD2. This CDR3 is CATTSIAGREQFF. CDR3 coding DNA: TGTGCCACCACATCCATAGCGGGACGGGAGCAGTTCTTC.